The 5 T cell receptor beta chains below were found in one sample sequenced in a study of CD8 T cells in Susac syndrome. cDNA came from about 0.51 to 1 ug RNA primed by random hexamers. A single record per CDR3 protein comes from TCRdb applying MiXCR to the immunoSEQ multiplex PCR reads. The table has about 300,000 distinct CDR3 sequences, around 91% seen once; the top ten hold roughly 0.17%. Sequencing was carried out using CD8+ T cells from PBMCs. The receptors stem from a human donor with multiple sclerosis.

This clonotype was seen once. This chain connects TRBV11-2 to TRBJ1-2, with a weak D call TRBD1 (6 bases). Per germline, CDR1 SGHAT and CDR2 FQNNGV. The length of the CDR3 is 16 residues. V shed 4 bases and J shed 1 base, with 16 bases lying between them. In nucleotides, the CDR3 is TGTGCCAGCAGCTCGCCTACAGGGCAGTATAACTATGGCTACACCTTC. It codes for CASSSPTGQYNYGYTF.

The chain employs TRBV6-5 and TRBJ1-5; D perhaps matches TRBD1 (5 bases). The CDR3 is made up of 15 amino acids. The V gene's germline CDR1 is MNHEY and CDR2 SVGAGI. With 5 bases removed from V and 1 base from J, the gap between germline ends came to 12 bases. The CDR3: CASSTQGGSNQPQHF. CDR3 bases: TGTGCCAGCAGTACTCAGGGAGGCAGCAATCAGCCCCAGCATTTT.

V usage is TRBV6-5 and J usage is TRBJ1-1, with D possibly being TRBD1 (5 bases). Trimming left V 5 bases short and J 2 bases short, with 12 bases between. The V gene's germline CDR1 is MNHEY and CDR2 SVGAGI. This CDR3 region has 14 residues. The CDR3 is CASSRQYFNTEAFF. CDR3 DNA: TGTGCCAGCAGTAGACAGTACTTCAACACTGAAGCTTTCTTT.

CDR3 sequence (DNA): TGTGCCAGCAGTCTGACGGACAGGGTAGACAATGAGCAGTTCTTC. This sequence encodes CASSLTDRVDNEQFF. The chain recombines TRBV28 with TRBJ2-1, with 8 positions matching TRBD1. CDR1 MDHEN and CDR2 SYDVKM come from the germline V gene. This CDR3 spans 15 amino acids. V dropped 5 bases and J dropped 5; count of bases not matched to a gene: 8. Full variable domain (missing parts from reference TRBV28 and TRBJ2-1): DVKVTQSSRYLVKRTGEKVFLECVQDMDHENMFWYRQDPGLGLRLIYFSYDVKMKEKGDIPEGYSVSREKKERFSLILESASTNQTSMYLCASSLTDRVDNEQFFGPGTRLTVL.

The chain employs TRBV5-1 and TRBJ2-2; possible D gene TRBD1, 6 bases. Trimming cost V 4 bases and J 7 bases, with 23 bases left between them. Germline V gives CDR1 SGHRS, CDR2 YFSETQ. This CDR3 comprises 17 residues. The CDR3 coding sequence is TGCGCCAGCAGCCCCCCCCGCTCCGGACAGCTCTTCGGGGAGCTGTTTTTT. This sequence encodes CASSPPRSGQLFGELFF.